Presented here are 18 T cell receptor beta chains from one specimen sequenced in a study of cytomegalovirus exposure and HLA in healthy donors. Primers included in the PCR were 60 Vbeta and 13 Jbeta primers. Data came from immunoSEQ multiplex PCR; TCRdb stores just in-frame clones and leaves some out. The table records about 82,000 clones, less than 80% of them present only once. Sequenced material: PBMCs. These receptors all come from a human donor in good health.

In its sample, this clone was seen a few times. The V call is TRBV5-8, the J call TRBJ2-1, with 7 positions matching TRBD2. The junction had 9 bases not matched to a gene; V was cut back by 7 bases and J by 5 bases. Germline CDR1 reads SGHTS; CDR2 reads YDEGEE. This CDR3 spans 14 amino acids. The CDR3 is CASGRDYRDNEQFF. The DNA of the CDR3 is TGTGCCAGCGGAAGGGACTACCGAGACAATGAGCAGTTCTTC.

V and J are TRBV6-5 and TRBJ1-2; TRBD1 matches at 9 bases. V shed 0 bases, J shed 4 bases, and the junction held 3 bases outside the gene matches. The V gene's germline CDR1 is MNHEY and CDR2 SVGAGI. The CDR3 covers 15 residues. CDR3 DNA sequence: TGTGCCAGCAGTTACTCTGACAGGGGGGCCTATGGCTACACCTTC. It is translated as CASSYSDRGAYGYTF.

The chain links TRBV6-5 to TRBJ1-1; D gene uncertain. Trimming took off 2 bases at V and 9 bases at J, with 19 bases between the two ends. The germline V gene has CDR1 MNHEY and CDR2 SVGAGI. CDR3 length: 15 amino acids. CDR3 region: CASSYDGLGSRKAFF. For the CDR3, the DNA is TGTGCCAGCAGTTACGATGGTTTGGGCTCCCGTAAAGCTTTCTTT.

The V and J genes are TRBV9 and TRBJ1-1, with D hard to call. This CDR3 is built from 13 residues. V lost 2 bases to trimming and J lost 2 bases, with 7 bases between them. Germline-derived CDR1 and CDR2 are SGDLS and YYNGEE. CDR3 protein: CASSVRTNTEAFF. CDR3 coding DNA: TGTGCCAGCAGCGTTCGCACAAACACTGAAGCTTTCTTT. Full variable domain (remainder filled in from reference TRBV9 and TRBJ1-1): DSGVTQTPKHLITATGQRVTLRCSPRSGDLSVYWYQQSLDQGLQFLIQYYNGEERAKGNILERFSAQQFPDLHSELNLSSLELGDSALYFCASSVRTNTEAFFGQGTRLTVV.

This sequence joins TRBV27 and TRBJ1-1, with D possibly TRBD1 on 5 matching bases. The germline V gene encodes CDR1 MNHEY and CDR2 SMNVEV (reference sequence). This CDR3 comprises 14 residues. Trimming cost V 2 bases and J 7 bases, with 14 bases left between them. The CDR3 protein is CASSLAGRVGEAFF. The CDR3 region has the DNA TGTGCCAGCAGTTTAGCGGGGCGGGTCGGTGAAGCTTTCTTT.

This clone has a handful of counts. The chain employs TRBV5-1 and TRBJ2-1; 11 positions match TRBD2. The CDR3 is 15 residues long. CDR1 and CDR2 (germline): SGHRS, YFSETQ. V gave up 4 bases and J gave up 5 bases; unmatched junction bases: 5. The CDR3 loop reads CASSQGLAANNEQFF. The CDR3 bases are TGCGCCAGCAGCCAGGGACTAGCGGCCAACAATGAGCAGTTCTTC.

The CDR3 region is CASSPQGSLLNQPQHF. The CDR3, as DNA: TGTGCCAGCAGCCCCCAGGGTAGTTTGTTAAATCAGCCCCAGCATTTT. V is TRBV27 and J is TRBJ1-5; D may be TRBD1 (5 bases). Trimming took 6 bases from V and 4 from J, leaving 19 bases between them. From germline, CDR1 is MNHEY and CDR2 SMNVEV (reference sequence). This CDR3 is 16 amino acids long.

V is TRBV5-6 and J is TRBJ2-1; tentative D call: TRBD2 (7 bases). CDR1 and CDR2 (germline): SGHDT, YYEEEE. V gave up 4 bases and J gave up 4 bases, with 21 bases separating them. The length of the CDR3 is 17 residues. The CDR3 region is CASSLTGGASFYNEQFF. The CDR3 nucleotides are TGTGCCAGCAGCCTTACTGGGGGGGCCTCCTTTTACAATGAGCAGTTCTTC.

The V and J genes are TRBV19 and TRBJ2-3, with TRBD2 as a possible D gene (5 bases). CDR3 length equals 15 residues. Trimming stripped 1 base from V and 0 bases from J, with 8 bases between. Germline V gene sequence: CDR1 LNHDA, CDR2 SQIVND (reference sequence). The CDR3 DNA sequence: TGTGCCAGTAGTATAGGGGGAGAAAGCACAGATACGCAGTATTTT. Translating it yields CASSIGGESTDTQYF.

This clone showed up many times. This chain uses TRBV2 with TRBJ1-2; D is undetermined. Trimming took off 8 bases at V and 10 bases at J, with 11 bases between the two ends. This CDR3 spans 10 amino acids. CDR1 SNHLY and CDR2 FYNNEI come from the germline V gene. Here the CDR3 reads CASGGGAYTF. In nucleotides, the CDR3 is TGTGCCAGCGGCGGCGGTGCCTACACCTTC.

The gene calls are TRBV6-1 and TRBJ2-1; 8 bases agree with TRBD2. Trimming took 6 bases from V and 5 from J; bases not matched to a gene: 9. The CDR3 totals 15 residues. Germline V gene sequence: CDR1 MNHNS, CDR2 SASEGT. The CDR3 coding sequence is TGTGCCAGCAGGGTCTCGGGGGGGCCGGACAATGAGCAGTTCTTC. This sequence encodes CASRVSGGPDNEQFF.

The chain has TRBV19 and TRBJ1-2; D not resolved. This CDR3 comprises 13 residues. Germline values: CDR1 LNHDA, CDR2 SQIVND (reference sequence). Deletions cut 0 bases from V and 5 bases from J, with 7 bases between. The DNA for the CDR3 is TGTGCCAGTAGTATAGATCCCTCGTATGGCTACACCTTC. Translating gives CASSIDPSYGYTF.

The genes are TRBV15 and TRBJ1-5; D might be TRBD1 (5 bases). The germline V gene encodes CDR1 LNHNV and CDR2 YYDKDF (reference sequence). V lost 7 bases and J lost 0, with 13 bases in between. This CDR3 is 15 amino acids long. The CDR3 sequence is CATTLGETSNQPQHF. For the CDR3, the DNA is TGTGCCACCACCCTAGGGGAAACTAGCAATCAGCCCCAGCATTTT.

The V gene is TRBV6-6, the J gene TRBJ1-5; D is perhaps TRBD1 (6 bases). The CDR3 runs 13 residues. Deletions cut 6 bases from V and 6 bases from J, with 12 bases between. Germline V gene data show CDR1 as MNHNY and CDR2 as SVGAGI (reference sequence). CDR3 loop: CASSHRVGQPQHF. CDR3 sequence (DNA): TGTGCCAGCAGCCACAGGGTAGGTCAGCCCCAGCATTTT.

The V and J genes are TRBV5-4 and TRBJ2-5; D unclear. V was shortened by 0 bases and J by 2 bases, with 5 bases between the two germline ends. CDR3 length: 13 residues. Germline V gives CDR1 SGHNT, CDR2 YYREEE (reference sequence). The DNA for the CDR3 is TGTGCCAGCAGCTTGGGGCAACAAGAGACCCAGTACTTC. Its translation: CASSLGQQETQYF.

The CDR3 sequence is CASSPRARGDTEAFF. The CDR3 nucleotides read TGTGCCAGCAGCCCCCGGGCCCGGGGTGACACTGAAGCTTTCTTT. The genes are TRBV9 and TRBJ1-1, with D unresolved. Per germline, CDR1 SGDLS and CDR2 YYNGEE. The CDR3 length is 15 residues. V lost 4 bases and J lost 3, with 16 bases in between. Full variable domain (outside the CDR3, taken from reference TRBV9 and TRBJ1-1): DSGVTQTPKHLITATGQRVTLRCSPRSGDLSVYWYQQSLDQGLQFLIQYYNGEERAKGNILERFSAQQFPDLHSELNLSSLELGDSALYFCASSPRARGDTEAFFGQGTRLTVV.

This clone occurred many times. The chain has TRBV5-6 and TRBJ1-2; TRBD1 is a possible D gene (6 bases). Germline V gives CDR1 SGHDT, CDR2 YYEEEE. With 4 bases removed from V and 4 bases from J, the gap between germline ends came to 11 bases. The CDR3 extends over 13 amino acids. CDR3 bases: TGTGCCAGCAGCGGGCAGGGGACCTATGGCTACACCTTC. It encodes CASSGQGTYGYTF.

The chain recombines TRBV6-1 with TRBJ1-1; no clear D gene. The CDR3 runs 14 residues. The germline CDR1 and CDR2 sequences are MNHNS and SASEGT. Trimming stripped 6 bases from V and 3 bases from J, with 14 bases between. Here the CDR3 DNA reads TGTGCCAGCAGGGACCTGACGCGGGACACTGAAGCTTTCTTT. Translated, it gives CASRDLTRDTEAFF.